These T cell receptor beta chains were read from a single sample in a study of blood T cells in healthy people across ages. TCRdb independently ran MiXCR on the 5' RACE reads; one entry per CDR3 protein. The sample yields 1.2 million to 1.5 million distinct CDR3 sequences, approximately 59% seen once. Input material: blood. Source of these receptors: a man aged 18-30 years in good health. CDR3s include the opening cysteine and the closing phenylalanine or tryptophan. A D gene is named only where the DNA matches it firmly.

v_gene: TRBV18
d_gene: TRBD1
j_gene: TRBJ1-2
CDR3aa: CASSPQRGLRYGYTF

v_gene: TRBV29-1
d_gene: -
j_gene: TRBJ2-3
CDR3aa: CSVEDRTRRDTQYF

v_gene: TRBV25-1
d_gene: -
j_gene: TRBJ2-3
CDR3aa: CASSPRDTDTQYF

v_gene: TRBV5-1
d_gene: -
j_gene: -
CDR3aa: CASSLIASQLETQYF

v_gene: TRBV7-2
d_gene: TRBD1
j_gene: TRBJ1-2
CDR3aa: CASSLDRGFYGYTF

v_gene: TRBV7-2
d_gene: -
j_gene: TRBJ1-2
CDR3aa: CASSDWGLRANYGYTF

v_gene: TRBV27
d_gene: TRBD2
j_gene: TRBJ2-1
CDR3aa: CASTSRGGFINEQFF

v_gene: TRBV5-1
d_gene: -
j_gene: TRBJ2-1
CDR3aa: CASSSPGSHEQFF

v_gene: TRBV6-4
d_gene: -
j_gene: TRBJ1-2
CDR3aa: CASSEETGYGYTF

v_gene: TRBV28
d_gene: -
j_gene: TRBJ1-3
CDR3aa: CASSLPGIGNTIYF

v_gene: TRBV10-3
d_gene: TRBD1
j_gene: TRBJ2-3
CDR3aa: CAIMGQATTDTQYF